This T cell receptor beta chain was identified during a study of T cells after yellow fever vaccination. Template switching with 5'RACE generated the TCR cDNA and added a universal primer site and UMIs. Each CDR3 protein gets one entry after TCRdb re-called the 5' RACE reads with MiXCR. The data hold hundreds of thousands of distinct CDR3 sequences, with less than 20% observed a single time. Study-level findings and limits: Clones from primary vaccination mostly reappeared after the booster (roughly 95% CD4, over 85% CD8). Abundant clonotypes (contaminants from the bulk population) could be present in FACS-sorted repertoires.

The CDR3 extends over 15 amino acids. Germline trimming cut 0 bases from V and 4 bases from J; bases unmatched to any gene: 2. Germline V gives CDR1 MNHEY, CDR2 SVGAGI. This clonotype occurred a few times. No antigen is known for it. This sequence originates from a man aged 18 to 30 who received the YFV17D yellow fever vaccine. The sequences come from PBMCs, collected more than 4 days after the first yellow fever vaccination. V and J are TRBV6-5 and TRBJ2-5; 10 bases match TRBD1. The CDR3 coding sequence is TGTGCCAGCAGTTACTCCGGGACAGGGGTAGAGACCCAGTACTTC. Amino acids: CASSYSGTGVETQYF.